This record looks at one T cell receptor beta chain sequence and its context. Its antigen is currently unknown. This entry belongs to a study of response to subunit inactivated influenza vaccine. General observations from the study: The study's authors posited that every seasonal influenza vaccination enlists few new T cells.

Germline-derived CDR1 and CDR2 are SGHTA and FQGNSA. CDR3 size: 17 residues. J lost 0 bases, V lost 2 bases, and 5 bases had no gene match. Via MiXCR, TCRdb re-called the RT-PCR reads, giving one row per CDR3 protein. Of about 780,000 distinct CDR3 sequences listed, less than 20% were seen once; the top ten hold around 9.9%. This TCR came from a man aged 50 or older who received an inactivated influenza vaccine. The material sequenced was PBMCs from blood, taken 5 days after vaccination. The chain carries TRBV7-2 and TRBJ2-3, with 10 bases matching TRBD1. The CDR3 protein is CASSLPRQGASTDTQYF. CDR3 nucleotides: TGTGCCAGCAGCTTACCGAGACAGGGGGCTAGCACAGATACGCAGTATTTT. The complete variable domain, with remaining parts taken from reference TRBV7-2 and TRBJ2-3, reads GAGVSQSPSNKVTEKGKDVELRCDPISGHTALYWYRQSLGQGLEFLIYFQGNSAPDKSGLPSDRFSAERTGGSVSTLTIQRTQQEDSAVYLCASSLPRQGASTDTQYFGPGTRLTVL.